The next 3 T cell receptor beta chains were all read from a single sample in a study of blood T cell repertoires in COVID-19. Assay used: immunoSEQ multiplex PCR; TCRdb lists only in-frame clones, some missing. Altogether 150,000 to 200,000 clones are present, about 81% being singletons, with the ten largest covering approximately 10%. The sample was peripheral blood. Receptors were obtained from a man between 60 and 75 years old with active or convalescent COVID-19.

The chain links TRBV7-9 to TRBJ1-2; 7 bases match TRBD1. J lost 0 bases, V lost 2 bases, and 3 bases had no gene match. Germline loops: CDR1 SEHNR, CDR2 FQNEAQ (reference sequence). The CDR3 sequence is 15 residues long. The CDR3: CASSLMQGANYGYTF. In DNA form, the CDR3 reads TGTGCCAGCAGCTTAATGCAGGGGGCTAACTATGGCTACACCTTC.

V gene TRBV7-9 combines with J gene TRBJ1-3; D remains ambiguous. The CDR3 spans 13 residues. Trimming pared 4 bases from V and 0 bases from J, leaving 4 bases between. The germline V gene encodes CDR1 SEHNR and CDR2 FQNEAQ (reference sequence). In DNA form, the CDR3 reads TGTGCCAGCAGCTCTTACTCTGGAAACACCATATATTTT. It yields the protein CASSSYSGNTIYF.

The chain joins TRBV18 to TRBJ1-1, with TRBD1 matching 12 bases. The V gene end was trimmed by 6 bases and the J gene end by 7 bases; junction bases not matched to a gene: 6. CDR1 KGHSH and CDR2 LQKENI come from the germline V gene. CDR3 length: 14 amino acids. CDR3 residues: CASSQGQGAVEAFF. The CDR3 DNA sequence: TGTGCCAGCTCTCAGGGACAGGGGGCAGTTGAAGCTTTCTTT.